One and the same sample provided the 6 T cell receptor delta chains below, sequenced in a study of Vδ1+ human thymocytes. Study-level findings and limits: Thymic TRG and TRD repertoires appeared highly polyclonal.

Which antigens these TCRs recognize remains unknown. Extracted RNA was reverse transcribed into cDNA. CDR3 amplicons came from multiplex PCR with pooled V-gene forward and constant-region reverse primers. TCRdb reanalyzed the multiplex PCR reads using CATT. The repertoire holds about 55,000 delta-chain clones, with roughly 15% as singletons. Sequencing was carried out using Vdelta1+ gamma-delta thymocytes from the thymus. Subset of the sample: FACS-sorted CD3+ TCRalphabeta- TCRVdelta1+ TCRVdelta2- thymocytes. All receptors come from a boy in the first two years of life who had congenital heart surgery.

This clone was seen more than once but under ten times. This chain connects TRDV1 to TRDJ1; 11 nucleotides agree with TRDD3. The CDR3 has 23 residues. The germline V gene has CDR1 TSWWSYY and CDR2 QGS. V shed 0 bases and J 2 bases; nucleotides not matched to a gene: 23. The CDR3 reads CALGELKAEDWGIRGQKTDKLIF. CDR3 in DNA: TGTGCTCTTGGGGAACTCAAAGCAGAGGATTGGGGGATACGCGGCCAAAAGACCGATAAACTCATCTTT.

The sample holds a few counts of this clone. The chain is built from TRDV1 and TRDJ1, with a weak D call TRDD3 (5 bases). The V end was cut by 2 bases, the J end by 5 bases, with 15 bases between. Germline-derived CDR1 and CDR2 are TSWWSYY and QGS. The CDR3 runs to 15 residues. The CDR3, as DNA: TGTGCTCTTGGGGAAAACTGGTGCTTGGTTGATAAACTCATCTTT. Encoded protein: CALGENWCLVDKLIF.

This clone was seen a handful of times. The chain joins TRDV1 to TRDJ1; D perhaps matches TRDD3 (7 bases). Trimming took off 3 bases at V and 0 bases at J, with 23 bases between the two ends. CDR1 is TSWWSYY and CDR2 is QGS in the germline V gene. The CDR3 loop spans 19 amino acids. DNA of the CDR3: TGTGCTCTTGGGGATGGGGTCCTACCCTCTGGGGGTTACACCGATAAACTCATCTTT. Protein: CALGDGVLPSGGYTDKLIF.

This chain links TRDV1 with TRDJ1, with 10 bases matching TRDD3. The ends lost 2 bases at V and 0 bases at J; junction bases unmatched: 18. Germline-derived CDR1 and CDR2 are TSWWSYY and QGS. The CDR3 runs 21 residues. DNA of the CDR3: TGTGCTCTTGGGGAAGATGGGGCTACTGGGGGATCTAAAAGGTACACCGATAAACTCATCTTT. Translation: CALGEDGATGGSKRYTDKLIF.

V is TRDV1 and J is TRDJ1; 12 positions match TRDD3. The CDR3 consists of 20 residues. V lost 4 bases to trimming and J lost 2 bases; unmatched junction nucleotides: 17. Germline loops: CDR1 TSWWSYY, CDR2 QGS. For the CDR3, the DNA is TGTGCTCTTGGGGGCTGGGGCTCCGGTACTGGGGGATACCGGACCGATAAACTCATCTTT. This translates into CALGGWGSGTGGYRTDKLIF.

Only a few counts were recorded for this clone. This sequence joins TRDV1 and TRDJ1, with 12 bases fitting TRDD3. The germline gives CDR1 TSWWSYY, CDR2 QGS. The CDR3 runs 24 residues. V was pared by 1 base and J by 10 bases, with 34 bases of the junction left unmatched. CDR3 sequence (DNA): TGTGCTCTTGGGGAACGTTTAGTTAGGAGTTTCCTACACAGGTCGACTGGGGGATACCGAGGACTCATCTTT. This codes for CALGERLVRSFLHRSTGGYRGLIF.